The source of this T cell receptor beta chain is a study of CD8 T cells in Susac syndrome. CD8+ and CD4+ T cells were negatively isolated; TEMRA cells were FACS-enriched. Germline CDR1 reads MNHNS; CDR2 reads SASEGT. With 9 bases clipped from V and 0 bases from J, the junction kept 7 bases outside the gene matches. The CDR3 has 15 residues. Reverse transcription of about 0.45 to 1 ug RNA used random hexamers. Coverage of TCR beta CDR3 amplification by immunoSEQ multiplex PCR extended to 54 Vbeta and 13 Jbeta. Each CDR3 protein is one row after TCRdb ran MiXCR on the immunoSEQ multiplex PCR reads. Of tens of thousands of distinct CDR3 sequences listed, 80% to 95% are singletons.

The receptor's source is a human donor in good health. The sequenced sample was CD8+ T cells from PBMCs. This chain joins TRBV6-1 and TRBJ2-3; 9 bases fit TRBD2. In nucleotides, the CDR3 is TGTGCCAGTCAGGGACTAGCCGGTAGCACAGATACGCAGTATTTT. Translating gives CASQGLAGSTDTQYF.